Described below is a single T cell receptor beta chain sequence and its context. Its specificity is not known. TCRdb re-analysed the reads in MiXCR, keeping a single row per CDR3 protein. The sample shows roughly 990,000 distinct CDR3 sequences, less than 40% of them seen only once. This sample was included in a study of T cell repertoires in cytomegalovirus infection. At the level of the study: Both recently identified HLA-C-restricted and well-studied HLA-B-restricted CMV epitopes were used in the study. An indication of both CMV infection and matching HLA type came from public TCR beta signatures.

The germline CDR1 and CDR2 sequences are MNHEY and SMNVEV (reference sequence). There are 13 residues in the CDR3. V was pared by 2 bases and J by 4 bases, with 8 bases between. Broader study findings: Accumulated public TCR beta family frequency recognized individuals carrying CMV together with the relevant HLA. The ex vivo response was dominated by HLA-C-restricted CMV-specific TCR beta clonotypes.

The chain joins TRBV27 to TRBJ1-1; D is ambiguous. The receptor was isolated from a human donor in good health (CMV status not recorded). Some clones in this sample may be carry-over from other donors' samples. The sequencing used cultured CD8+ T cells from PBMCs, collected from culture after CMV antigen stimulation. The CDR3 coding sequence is TGTGCCAGCAGTTTAAGCGCCAGCACTGAAGCTTTCTTT. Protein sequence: CASSLSASTEAFF.